The 13 T cell receptor beta chains presented below share a single source sample, sequenced in a study of response to subunit inactivated influenza vaccine. TCRdb passed the RT-PCR reads through MiXCR, listing each CDR3 protein once. The profile covers about 540,000 distinct CDR3 sequences, with under 30% appearing a single time and approximately 2.9% taken by the ten largest. These same records also appear under a second study, on T cells expressing NK-cell markers. That report notes: Template switching by 5'RACE with UMIs generated the TCR beta cDNA.

The sequenced sample was CD4+ T cells sorted from PBMCs, obtained 11 to 12 days after vaccination. The receptors here all came from a man aged 45-65 years who received an inactivated influenza vaccine.

This clonotype was counted only a few times. The chain uses TRBV11-2 and TRBJ2-1; 7 nucleotides match TRBD2. The V and J ends lost 2 bases and 2 bases, in that order; junction bases with no gene match: 12. Germline V CDR1 and CDR2: SGHAT, FQNNGV. This CDR3 spans 18 amino acids. For the CDR3, the DNA is TGTGCCAGCAGCTTACACCGAACGGCGGGAGATGCCTACAATGAGCAGTTCTTC. Protein: CASSLHRTAGDAYNEQFF.

This clonotype was picked up a small number of times. The chain combines TRBV20-1 with TRBJ1-1; 9 nucleotides match TRBD1. This CDR3 spans 13 amino acids. Germline V CDR1 and CDR2: DFQATT, SNEGSKA (reference sequence). V dropped 6 bases and J dropped 5; count of bases not matched to a gene: 7. The CDR3: CSAIQGAGTEAFF. The CDR3 DNA reads as TGCAGTGCCATACAGGGGGCAGGGACTGAAGCTTTCTTT.

A few counts support this clonotype. The chain links TRBV29-1 to TRBJ2-1; weak D call: TRBD1 (6 bases). Trimming shortened V by 5 bases and J by 8 bases, and 13 bases separated the two germline ends. Germline CDR1 SQVTM, CDR2 ANQGSEA. The CDR3 is 12 amino acids. The CDR3 reads CSVSDRTDEQFF. CDR3 nucleotides: TGCAGCGTTTCGGACAGAACAGATGAGCAGTTCTTC.

Written as DNA, the CDR3 is TGCGCCAGCAGCTCACAAACAGGGGGATCGGACGAGCAGTACTTC. Amino acid sequence: CASSSQTGGSDEQYF. This chain joins TRBV5-1 and TRBJ2-7; 8 bases fit TRBD1. CDR3 size: 15 residues. Germline V gene data show CDR1 as SGHRS and CDR2 as YFSETQ. V trimming: 3 bases; J trimming: 5 bases; junction bases outside the gene matches: 10.

The chain links TRBV5-1 to TRBJ2-3, with 8 bases matching TRBD2. Trimming at V came to 4 bases and at J to 5 bases, leaving 6 bases not matched to a gene. The CDR3 spans 14 residues. Germline assignment: CDR1 SGHRS and CDR2 YFSETQ. The CDR3 DNA reads TGCGCCAGCAGCCCTAGCGGGTCTCAAGATACGCAGTATTTT. Translating gives CASSPSGSQDTQYF.

The chain employs TRBV4-3 and TRBJ1-1; D perhaps matches TRBD1 (5 bases). This CDR3 comprises 13 residues. V was clipped by 1 base and J by 6 bases, with 9 bases between them. Germline-derived CDR1 and CDR2 are LGHNA and YSLEER. The CDR3 DNA sequence: TGCGCCAGCAGCCAAGGGGACGGGCCTGAAGCTTTCTTT. The encoded protein is CASSQGDGPEAFF.

This clonotype was seen more than once but under ten times. The V and J genes are TRBV12-3 or TRBV12-4 and TRBJ2-5, with D hard to call. The CDR3 is 14 residues long. Trimming stripped 8 bases from V and 2 bases from J, with 15 bases between. CDR3 region: CASSLGRIQETQYF. Here the CDR3 DNA reads TGTGCCAGCTCTTTAGGGCGAATTCAAGAGACCCAGTACTTC.

This clonotype occurred a few times. This chain links TRBV6-1 with TRBJ1-5; possibly TRBD1 for D (5 bases). Trimming left V 10 bases short and J 6 bases short, with 19 bases between. The CDR3 sequence is 14 residues long. From germline, CDR1 is MNHNS and CDR2 SASEGT. The CDR3 spells CATGGGISGQPQHF. DNA for the CDR3: TGTGCCACTGGGGGGGGGATTAGCGGTCAGCCCCAGCATTTT.

V is TRBV3-1 and J is TRBJ2-3; 8 nucleotides match TRBD2. The CDR3 has 14 amino acids. Unmatched junction bases numbered 6, after V lost 9 bases and J lost 1 base. In germline, CDR1 is LGHDT, CDR2 YNNKEL (reference sequence). The CDR3 DNA is TGTGCCAGTTCAGCGGGAGTTCGCACAGATACGCAGTATTTT. It yields the protein CASSAGVRTDTQYF.

Only a few counts were recorded for this clonotype. The chain employs TRBV11-2 and TRBJ2-7; 7 nucleotides line up with TRBD1. The trim removed 3 bases at V and 6 bases at J, leaving 5 bases unmatched. Germline V lookup: CDR1 SGHAT, CDR2 FQNNGV. This CDR3 comprises 13 residues. CDR3 amino acids: CASSFVTGVEQYF. As DNA, the CDR3 is TGTGCCAGCAGCTTTGTAACAGGGGTCGAGCAGTACTTC.

The rearrangement links TRBV14 to TRBJ2-1; 8 positions agree with TRBD2. Trimming cost V 0 bases and J 4 bases; bases outside gene matches: 8. This CDR3 has 17 residues. The germline CDR1 and CDR2 sequences are SGHDN and FVKESK. The CDR3 reads CASSQETGTRAYNEQFF. The CDR3 DNA reads as TGTGCCAGCAGCCAAGAGACCGGGACTAGGGCGTACAATGAGCAGTTCTTC.

This clonotype was observed a few times. The chain links TRBV5-4 to TRBJ2-5, with D perhaps TRBD1 or TRBD2 (6 bases each). The CDR3 runs to 14 residues. In germline, CDR1 is SGHNT, CDR2 YYREEE (reference sequence). The CDR3 here is CATLRGPYQETQYF. The CDR3 nucleotides are TGTGCAACGTTACGGGGGCCCTATCAAGAGACCCAGTACTTC.

The sample holds a few counts of this clonotype. The chain joins TRBV29-1 to TRBJ2-7; 7 bases line up with TRBD2. Germline CDR1 and CDR2: SQVTM and ANQGSEA. The V gene end was trimmed by 6 bases and the J gene end by 0 bases; junction bases not matched to a gene: 11. CDR3 length: 15 amino acids. DNA of the CDR3: TGCAGCGTAACCCCGGGCGGGGGAAGCTCCTACGAGCAGTACTTC. Translating it yields CSVTPGGGSSYEQYF.